This is a list of T cell receptor beta chains from one sample in a study of cytomegalovirus exposure and HLA in healthy donors. Data came from immunoSEQ multiplex PCR; TCRdb stores just in-frame clones and leaves some out. The data contain about 140,000 clones, less than 80% of them singletons. The sequenced material came from PBMCs. The source of these receptors is a woman in her 50s in good health and CMV-seropositive. Each CDR3 is given with its conserved first and last residue. The D gene is left open where the match is weak.

j_call d_call v_call cdr3_aa
TRBJ2-1 . TRBV7-9 CASSVSRDSYNEQFF
TRBJ2-7 . TRBV4-1 CASSQGTALYEQYF
TRBJ1-4 TRBD1 TRBV19 CASSNPGGTNEKLFF
TRBJ2-5 TRBD2 TRBV5-8 CASSPGLAFVETQYF
TRBJ2-3 TRBD2 TRBV7-2 CASSLASGGAPDTQYF
TRBJ2-6 . TRBV5-4 CASTTQDPGANVLTF
TRBJ1-1 . TRBV6-5 CASSYGKYTEAFF
TRBJ1-2 TRBD1 TRBV6-1 CASSRPGQGPWGYTF
TRBJ2-2 TRBD1 TRBV5-1 CASSGLLGTGEAGELFF
TRBJ2-5 . TRBV15 CATSRVERETQYF
TRBJ2-3 . TRBV30 CAWTEGAGEADTQYF
TRBJ2-7 TRBD2 TRBV5-4 CASSPGLAPRDEQYF
TRBJ2-7 . TRBV11-2 CASLARLGSYEQYF
TRBJ2-1 . TRBV29-1 CSVEDLGGSRGNEQFF
TRBJ2-7 . TRBV21-1 CASSSKERSGASGEQYF
TRBJ1-5 TRBD1 TRBV6-1 CASRGGQGGNQPQHF
TRBJ2-3 . TRBV5-1 CASSFRGSADTQYF
TRBJ2-3 TRBD2 TRBV6-1 CASSEWGGNTDTQYF
TRBJ1-2 . TRBV30 CAWSHGSDGYTF
TRBJ2-7 TRBD1 TRBV6-1 CASSSRDRGIYEQYF
TRBJ2-2 . TRBV19 CASSPSGLPGSTGELFF
TRBJ1-1 . TRBV5-1 CASSLVPQGGITEAFF
TRBJ2-7 TRBD2 TRBV10-1 CASSGLAGGRVSPNEQYF
TRBJ2-7 TRBD1 TRBV5-4 CASSARGSEQYF
TRBJ1-6 TRBD1 TRBV25-1 CASTGGGSPLHF
TRBJ2-1 TRBD1 TRBV5-6 CASRKGQGNEQFF
TRBJ1-3 . TRBV21-1 CASSKAGGAGNTIYF
TRBJ1-2 . TRBV5-4 CASSPFVRGYYGYTF
TRBJ2-5 TRBD1 TRBV27 CASSASGTEYSGTQYF
TRBJ1-1 TRBD1 TRBV27 CASSLTGGTGGGAFF
TRBJ1-2 . TRBV5-1 CASSLVGGPYGYTF
TRBJ2-7 . TRBV14 CASSQVGQSYEQYF
TRBJ1-2 . TRBV5-4 CASRPERLAGYTF
TRBJ2-3 TRBD1 TRBV10-3 CAVGQGTDTQYF
TRBJ2-7 TRBD2 TRBV11-2 CASSLGTSADYEQYF